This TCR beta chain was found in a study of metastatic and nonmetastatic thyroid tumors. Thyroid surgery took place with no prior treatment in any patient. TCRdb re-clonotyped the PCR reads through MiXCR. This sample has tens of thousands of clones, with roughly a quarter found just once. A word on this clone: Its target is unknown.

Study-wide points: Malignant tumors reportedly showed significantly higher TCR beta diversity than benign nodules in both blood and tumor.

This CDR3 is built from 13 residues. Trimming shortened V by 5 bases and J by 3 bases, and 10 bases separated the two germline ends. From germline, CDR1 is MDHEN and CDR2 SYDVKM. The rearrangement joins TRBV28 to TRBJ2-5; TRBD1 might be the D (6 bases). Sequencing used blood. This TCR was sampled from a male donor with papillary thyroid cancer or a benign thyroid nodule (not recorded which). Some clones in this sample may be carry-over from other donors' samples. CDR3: CASSRRTEETQYF. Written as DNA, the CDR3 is TGTGCCAGCAGTCGGCGGACAGAAGAGACCCAGTACTTC. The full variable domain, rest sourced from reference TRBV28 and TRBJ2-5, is DVKVTQSSRYLVKRTGEKVFLECVQDMDHENMFWYRQDPGLGLRLIYFSYDVKMKEKGDIPEGYSVSREKKERFSLILESASTNQTSMYLCASSRRTEETQYFGPGTRLLVL.